These 16 T cell receptor beta chains were sequenced from one sample in a study of CD8+CD57+ T cells in acquired aplastic anemia. The study profiled TCR beta VDJ and CDR3 using genomic DNA as template. Each CDR3 protein gets one entry after TCRdb re-called the reads with MiXCR. The sample lists roughly 150,000 distinct CDR3 sequences, 40% to 50% occurring once. Those patients picked for sequencing had displayed CD8+CD57+ cell expansion on flow cytometry. Sequences were obtained from sorted CD4+, CD8+, or CD8+CD57+ T cells (not recorded which) from PBMCs. Receptors were obtained from a human donor with aplastic anemia.

The gene calls are TRBV7-9 and TRBJ2-3; 8 nucleotides line up with TRBD1. The CDR3 contains 14 residues. V dropped 9 bases and J dropped 4; count of bases not matched to a gene: 9. CDR1 is SEHNR and CDR2 is FQNEAQ in the germline V gene (reference sequence). The DNA of the CDR3 is TGTGCCAGTAGACAGGGGTCTCCGCCAGATACGCAGTATTTT. Protein sequence: CASRQGSPPDTQYF. Full variable domain (missing parts from reference TRBV7-9 and TRBJ2-3): DTGVSQNPRHKITKRGQNVTFRCDPISEHNRLYWYRQTLGQGPEFLTYFQNEAQLEKSRLLSDRFSAERPKGSFSTLEIQRTEQGDSAMYLCASRQGSPPDTQYFGPGTRLTVL.

The chain recombines TRBV24-1 with TRBJ1-2; tentative D call: TRBD1 (5 bases). Trimming took off 3 bases at V and 7 bases at J, with 5 bases between the two ends. CDR3 length: 11 amino acids. CDR1 and CDR2 (germline): KGHDR, SFDVKD. This chain's CDR3 is CATSDGGGYTF. In nucleotides, the CDR3 is TGTGCCACCAGTGATGGGGGTGGCTACACCTTC.

V and J are TRBV24-1 and TRBJ2-3; TRBD1 aligns across 7 bases. V was pared by 1 base and J by 1 base, with 7 bases of the junction left unmatched. Germline V CDR1 and CDR2: KGHDR, SFDVKD. The CDR3 has 17 residues. Written as DNA, the CDR3 is TGTGCCACCAGTGATTTAGAAGGGGGCCGGGGCACAGATACGCAGTATTTT. Translated, it gives CATSDLEGGRGTDTQYF.

This chain joins TRBV12-3 or TRBV12-4 and TRBJ1-1; weak D call: TRBD1 (5 bases). The length of the CDR3 is 13 residues. Trimming removed 4 bases at V and 5 bases at J, with 11 bases between. CDR3 sequence (DNA): TGTGCCAGCAGTTGGGGGTGGGGAACTGAAGCTTTCTTT. Its protein product is CASSWGWGTEAFF.

CDR3 nucleotides: TGTGCCAGCAGTTTATCGACAGGTGGAGCTTTCTTT. Its translation is CASSLSTGGAFF. This chain links TRBV12-3 or TRBV12-4 with TRBJ1-1; a weak D match, TRBD1 (6 bases). This CDR3 comprises 12 residues. Trimming cost V 2 bases and J 10 bases, with 11 bases left between them.

This clonotype has ten or more counts. V and J are TRBV2 and TRBJ2-5; 16 positions match TRBD2. J lost 7 bases, V lost 4 bases, and 6 bases had no gene match. The germline gives CDR1 SNHLY, CDR2 FYNNEI. This CDR3 comprises 16 residues. DNA of the CDR3: TGTGCCAGCAGTGGTGGGACTAGCGGGAGGGCCGGGACCCAGTACTTC. It codes for CASSGGTSGRAGTQYF.

The rearrangement joins TRBV11-2 to TRBJ1-6; 7 bases fit TRBD1. CDR3 size: 15 residues. Germline V gene sequence: CDR1 SGHAT, CDR2 FQNNGV. Trimming cost V 6 bases and J 10 bases; bases outside gene matches: 12. CDR3 DNA: TGTGCCAGCAGTTTAACTCGGACAGGCAACTCACCCCTCCACTTT. Amino acid sequence: CASSLTRTGNSPLHF.

The chain carries TRBV7-8 and TRBJ2-7, with 7 nucleotides matching TRBD1. V trimming: 5 bases; J trimming: 4 bases; junction bases outside the gene matches: 2. CDR3 length equals 12 residues. Germline V lookup: CDR1 SGHVS, CDR2 FQNEAQ. In DNA form, the CDR3 reads TGTGCCAGCAGCCGGACAGGTTACGAGCAGTACTTC. It is translated as CASSRTGYEQYF.

This clonotype was seen more than once but under ten times. The chain recombines TRBV7-9 with TRBJ2-7; D call uncertain. Trimming removed 4 bases at V and 2 bases at J, with 9 bases between. From germline, CDR1 is SEHNR and CDR2 FQNEAQ (reference sequence). This CDR3 is 13 amino acids long. The CDR3 region is CASSSLTPYEQYF. As DNA, the CDR3 is TGTGCCAGCAGCTCGTTGACGCCCTACGAGCAGTACTTC.

The chain employs TRBV7-9 and TRBJ2-7; D uncertain. The CDR3 sequence is 12 residues long. V was cut by 4 bases and J by 2 bases, with 6 bases left in between. The germline gives CDR1 SEHNR, CDR2 FQNEAQ (reference sequence). In nucleotides, the CDR3 is TGTGCCAGCAGCTCAAGCCCCTACGAGCAGTACTTC. Its protein is CASSSSPYEQYF.

The chain uses TRBV25-1 and TRBJ2-3, with TRBD2 identical over 9 bases. Germline CDR1 is MGHDK and CDR2 is SYGVNS. CDR3 length equals 14 residues. The trim removed 4 bases at V and 3 bases at J, leaving 2 bases unmatched. The CDR3 protein is CASSASGDTDTQYF. The DNA for the CDR3 is TGTGCCAGCAGTGCTAGCGGGGATACAGATACGCAGTATTTT.

The V call is TRBV14, the J call TRBJ1-6; D gene unclear. The CDR3 totals 15 residues. Germline CDR1 is SGHDN and CDR2 is FVKESK. V was shortened by 3 bases and J by 1 base, with 7 bases between the two germline ends. The CDR3 region has the DNA TGTGCCAGCAGCCAGGGTGGGTCCTATAATTCACCCCTCCACTTT. Amino acid sequence: CASSQGGSYNSPLHF. Based on the CDR3 plus reference TRBV14 and TRBJ1-6, the full variable domain is EAGVTQFPSHSVIEKGQTVTLRCDPISGHDNLYWYRRVMGKEIKFLLHFVKESKQDESGMPNNRFLAERTGGTYSTLKVQPAELEDSGVYFCASSQGGSYNSPLHFGNGTRLTVT.

This sequence joins TRBV2 and TRBJ2-6; D unclear. This CDR3 spans 15 amino acids. Germline lookup yields CDR1 SNHLY and CDR2 FYNNEI. V was shortened by 7 bases and J by 0 bases, with 10 bases between the two germline ends. The chain's CDR3 is CASKVSVSGANVLTF. The CDR3 bases are TGTGCCAGCAAGGTATCCGTCTCTGGGGCCAACGTCCTGACTTTC.

This clonotype was counted many times. The chain couples TRBV28 to TRBJ1-2; D not certain. V shed 4 bases and J shed 5 bases, with 5 bases lying between them. CDR1 and CDR2 (germline): MDHEN, SYDVKM. The CDR3 consists of 11 residues. The CDR3, as DNA: TGTGCCAGCAGTTCCCGGTATGGCTACACCTTC. Translating it yields CASSSRYGYTF.

This clonotype was seen ten or more times. The chain joins TRBV5-1 to TRBJ2-1; 7 nucleotides line up with TRBD1. The CDR3 is 14 residues long. J gave up 5 bases and V 3 bases, and 5 bases lay outside the gene matches. CDR1 and CDR2 (germline): SGHRS, YFSETQ. This CDR3 reads CASSWGTADNEQFF. The CDR3 DNA sequence: TGCGCCAGCAGCTGGGGGACAGCTGACAATGAGCAGTTCTTC.

The sample holds a few counts of this clonotype. A much larger clone sits a single nucleotide away, making a read error possible. The gene calls are TRBV5-4 and TRBJ2-2; D gene uncertain. The CDR3 contains 13 residues. The V gene's germline CDR1 is SGHNT and CDR2 YYREEE (reference sequence). Between the trimmed V and J ends, which lost 0 bases and 8 bases, there was a span of 8 bases. The CDR3 is CASSLGCEGELFF. In DNA, the CDR3 is TGTGCCAGCAGCTTGGGGTGCGAAGGGGAGCTGTTTTTT.